Below, 19 T cell receptor beta chains from the same sample are listed, as sequenced in a study of cytomegalovirus exposure and HLA in healthy donors. PCR employed 60 Vbeta and 13 Jbeta primers. Produced via immunoSEQ multiplex PCR; TCRdb's table is partial and in-frame only. This sample carries some 190,000 clones, about 88% of them seen once, and the ten largest clones take around 0.31%. Sequenced sample: PBMCs. The receptors stem from a woman aged 25 to 39 in good health and CMV-seronegative.

The chain is built from TRBV10-3 and TRBJ2-7, with D maybe TRBD2 (6 bases). Germline V gives CDR1 ENHRY, CDR2 SYGVKD. The CDR3 is 12 residues long. Deletions cut 10 bases from V and 7 bases from J, with 17 bases between. DNA of the CDR3: TGTGCCACCACGCGGGAATTTGAGGAGCAGTACTTC. Translated: CATTREFEEQYF.

In this sample, this clone turned up once. V and J are TRBV4-1 and TRBJ1-1, with 10 bases that match TRBD1. From germline, CDR1 is MGHRA and CDR2 YSYEKL. V lost 5 bases to trimming and J lost 3 bases; unmatched junction nucleotides: 6. The CDR3 contains 15 residues. In nucleotides, the CDR3 is TGCGCCAGCAGCACCCTTGGACAGGGGGACACTGAAGCTTTCTTT. Its protein product is CASSTLGQGDTEAFF.

The CDR3 loop reads CASTDRDSVRALYGYTF. CDR3 nucleotide sequence: TGTGCCAGTACAGATCGGGACTCCGTTCGGGCCCTTTATGGCTACACCTTC. J is TRBJ1-2 and V is TRBV19; possibly TRBD1 for D (5 bases). The V end lost 7 bases, the J end lost 5 bases, and 26 bases lay between the germline ends. The CDR3 contains 17 residues. The germline V gene has CDR1 LNHDA and CDR2 SQIVND (reference sequence).

This chain joins TRBV27 and TRBJ1-4; D unresolved. This CDR3 comprises 14 residues. Germline-derived CDR1 and CDR2 are MNHEY and SMNVEV (reference sequence). Trimming pared 4 bases from V and 3 bases from J, leaving 9 bases between. CDR3 DNA: TGTGCCAGCAGTTCCAGGCAGCCTAATGAAAAACTGTTTTTT. Amino acid sequence: CASSSRQPNEKLFF. The whole variable domain, filled in from reference TRBV27 and TRBJ1-4, reads EAQVTQNPRYLITVTGKKLTVTCSQNMNHEYMSWYRQDPGLGLRQIYYSMNVEVTDKGDVPEGYKVSRKEKRNFPLILESPSPNQTSLYFCASSSRQPNEKLFFGSGTQLSVL.

This clone was recorded a few times. The sample has other DNA sequences that encode this CDR3 too. This chain joins TRBV5-4 and TRBJ2-7; 12 bases map to TRBD2. Per the germline V gene, CDR1 is SGHNT and CDR2 is YYREEE (reference sequence). J was trimmed by 4 bases and V by 4 bases; bases with no gene match: 6. The CDR3 has 15 residues. CDR3 sequence: CASSPGLAGSYEQYF. CDR3 bases: TGTGCCAGCAGCCCAGGACTAGCGGGATCTTACGAGCAGTACTTC.

CDR3: CASSFRSSPLHF. CDR3 nucleotide sequence: TGTGCCAGCAGCTTTCGGAGCTCACCCCTCCACTTT. The rearrangement uses TRBV5-4 and TRBJ1-6; D remains unclear. V lost 2 bases, J lost 10 bases, and 7 bases lay in between. Per the germline V gene, CDR1 is SGHNT and CDR2 is YYREEE (reference sequence). This CDR3 is 12 amino acids long. Full variable domain (missing parts from reference TRBV5-4 and TRBJ1-6): ETGVTQSPTHLIKTRGQQVTLRCSSQSGHNTVSWYQQALGQGPQFIFQYYREEENGRGNFPPRFSGLQFPNYSSELNVNALELDDSALYLCASSFRSSPLHFGNGTRLTVT.

The chain combines TRBV7-3 with TRBJ2-5; D remains ambiguous. This CDR3 contains 13 residues. With 2 bases removed from V and 2 bases from J, the gap between germline ends came to 6 bases. CDR1 is SGHTA and CDR2 is FQGTGA in the germline V gene. The CDR3 protein is CASSLAAQETQYF. DNA of the CDR3: TGTGCCAGCAGCTTAGCGGCTCAAGAGACCCAGTACTTC.

V and J are TRBV5-1 and TRBJ2-7; possible D gene TRBD2, 5 bases. Trimming removed 1 base from V and 5 bases from J, with 10 bases in between. CDR1 is SGHRS, CDR2 YFSETQ, per germline. The CDR3 totals 13 residues. CDR3 protein: CASSLPSRDEQYF. The DNA of the CDR3 is TGCGCCAGCAGCTTGCCTAGCCGGGACGAGCAGTACTTC.

The chain recombines TRBV5-1 with TRBJ2-4, with TRBD1 matching 7 bases. V gave up 4 bases and J gave up 15 bases; unmatched junction bases: 7. The CDR3 covers 11 residues. The germline CDR1 and CDR2 sequences are SGHRS and YFSETQ. The CDR3 here is CASSPGQVMYF. CDR3 sequence (DNA): TGCGCCAGCAGCCCAGGACAGGTTATGTACTTC.

This clone was counted a few times. This chain links TRBV6-6 with TRBJ2-3; D perhaps matches TRBD1 (6 bases). Per germline, CDR1 MNHNY and CDR2 SVGAGI (reference sequence). The CDR3 spans 14 residues. Trimming took off 4 bases at V and 5 bases at J, with 13 bases between the two ends. Here the CDR3 DNA reads TGTGCCAGCAGTTCCCAGGGGCGCCTAGATACGCAGTATTTT. This codes for CASSSQGRLDTQYF.

This chain uses TRBV5-6 with TRBJ1-4; D is unclear. The CDR3 covers 13 residues. CDR1 and CDR2 from the germline V gene are SGHDT and YYEEEE. Trimming removed 4 bases at V and 8 bases at J, with 12 bases between. Here the CDR3 DNA reads TGTGCCAGCAGCGCTGGACTTGTGGAAAAACTGTTTTTT. Amino acids: CASSAGLVEKLFF.

The V gene is TRBV30, the J gene TRBJ2-7, with TRBD2 matching over 9 bases. Germline loops: CDR1 GTSNPN, CDR2 SVGIG (reference sequence). This CDR3 is built from 11 residues. Losses at the gene ends were 4 bases for V and 6 bases for J; bases not matched to a gene: 1. The CDR3 nucleotides are TGTGCCTGGACTAGCGGGGTCGAGCAGTACTTC. Translating it yields CAWTSGVEQYF.

The J gene is TRBJ2-1, the V gene TRBV25-1; maybe TRBD2 (5 bases). CDR1 is MGHDK and CDR2 is SYGVNS in the germline V gene. CDR3 length: 16 residues. Trimming removed 1 base at V and 3 bases at J, with 13 bases between. As DNA, the CDR3 is TGTGCCAGCAGTGAATCAGGACTTCCTCGCTACAATGAGCAGTTCTTC. It is translated as CASSESGLPRYNEQFF. Filled out from reference TRBV25-1 and TRBJ2-1, the complete variable domain reads EADIYQTPRYLVIGTGKKITLECSQTMGHDKMYWYQQDPGMELHLIHYSYGVNSTEKGDLSSESTVSRIRTEHFPLTLESARPSHTSQYLCASSESGLPRYNEQFFGPGTRLTVL.

The rearrangement joins TRBV20-1 to TRBJ2-7; D unclear. The CDR3 spans 11 residues. Per germline, CDR1 DFQATT and CDR2 SNEGSKA (reference sequence). V dropped 6 bases and J dropped 0 bases, with 6 bases sitting between them. CDR3 protein: CSAAGSYEQYF. CDR3 nucleotide sequence: TGCAGTGCGGCAGGCTCCTACGAGCAGTACTTC.

This clone has only one observation. The V gene is TRBV28, the J gene TRBJ2-6; D is undetermined. This CDR3 is 14 amino acids long. V was cut by 4 bases and J by 0 bases, with 4 bases left in between. Germline V gives CDR1 MDHEN, CDR2 SYDVKM. CDR3 amino acids: CASSSSSGANVLTF. The CDR3 DNA reads as TGTGCCAGCAGTTCGTCCTCTGGGGCCAACGTCCTGACTTTC.

This chain joins TRBV4-1 and TRBJ2-3; 9 bases fit TRBD1. Germline CDR1 MGHRA, CDR2 YSYEKL. Trimming cost V 3 bases and J 7 bases; bases outside gene matches: 5. The CDR3 consists of 14 residues. In DNA form, the CDR3 reads TGCGCCAGCAGCCAGTGGACAGGGGCCAATACGCAGTATTTT. Protein: CASSQWTGANTQYF.

The table lists this clone with a few counts. This rearrangement joins TRBV5-1 to TRBJ2-5, with TRBD2 matching over 14 bases. In germline, CDR1 is SGHRS, CDR2 YFSETQ. Trimming removed 4 bases from V and 3 bases from J; junction bases left unmatched: 8. This CDR3 region has 17 residues. The CDR3 spells CASSQPPGLAGEETQYF. DNA for the CDR3: TGCGCCAGCAGCCAACCCCCGGGACTAGCGGGGGAAGAGACCCAGTACTTC.

The chain combines TRBV6-5 with TRBJ2-5, with 7 bases that match TRBD2. CDR3 length: 15 amino acids. V shed 5 bases and J 4 bases; nucleotides not matched to a gene: 10. Germline V CDR1 and CDR2: MNHEY, SVGAGI. The CDR3 DNA is TGTGCCAGCAGTCTCTCCGGGACTACCTCAGAGACCCAGTACTTC. It is translated as CASSLSGTTSETQYF.

This chain uses TRBV7-8 with TRBJ2-2; 9 positions agree with TRBD1. The CDR3 is 15 amino acids. V was clipped by 5 bases and J by 4 bases; unmatched bases: 5. Germline CDR1 SGHVS, CDR2 FQNEAQ. In DNA form, the CDR3 reads TGTGCCAGCAGCCCGGGACAGGGAGGCACCGGGGAGCTGTTTTTT. Translating gives CASSPGQGGTGELFF.